The source of this T cell receptor (beta chain) is a study of cytomegalovirus exposure and HLA in healthy donors. The study, taken as a whole, reports: In an earlier analysis, most TCR beta V segments were productive about 87% or about 30% of the time.

With regard to this clone: The antigen remains undetermined.

The CDR3 runs to 13 residues. The germline CDR1 and CDR2 sequences are SEHNR and FQNEAQ (reference sequence). V lost 0 bases to trimming and J lost 2 bases, with 4 bases between them. The PCR had 60 Vbeta and 13 Jbeta primers. The data were produced by immunoSEQ multiplex PCR, yet TCRdb's version contains in-frame clones alone and is incomplete. Of some 99,000 clones in the sample, approximately 70% are singletons; the top ten hold 5.4%. The J gene is TRBJ1-1, the V gene TRBV7-9, with D unclear. The sequenced material came from PBMCs. The receptor comes from a woman aged 70-85 years in good health and CMV-seropositive. CDR3: CASSLALNTEAFF. In DNA, the CDR3 is TGTGCCAGCAGCTTAGCTTTAAACACTGAAGCTTTCTTT. The entire variable domain, with the rest obtained from reference TRBV7-9 and TRBJ1-1, is as follows: DTGVSQNPRHKITKRGQNVTFRCDPISEHNRLYWYRQTLGQGPEFLTYFQNEAQLEKSRLLSDRFSAERPKGSFSTLEIQRTEQGDSAMYLCASSLALNTEAFFGQGTRLTVV.